This passage covers 21 T cell receptor beta chains from one sample sequenced in a study of cytomegalovirus exposure and HLA in healthy donors. This table comes from immunoSEQ multiplex PCR, and its TCRdb copy is limited to in-frame clones, with some not included. The data contain some 170,000 clones, around 81% of them seen just once; the ten biggest clones take up about 2.3%. The sample comprised PBMCs. Receptors were obtained from a man aged 25-45 years in good health and CMV-seropositive.

The CDR3: CASSLGGFYDAGNTIYF. The CDR3, as DNA: TGTGCCAGCAGCCTCGGGGGGTTTTACGATGCTGGAAACACCATATATTTT. The chain has TRBV7-2 and TRBJ1-3; D might be TRBD1 (5 bases). Trimming cost V 5 bases and J 2 bases, with 19 bases left between them. The CDR3 has 17 residues. Germline lookup yields CDR1 SGHTA and CDR2 FQGNSA.

About this clone itself: One end of the junction fails to match germline, which may point to a read error. The V call is TRBV7-7, the J call TRBJ2-1; the D is unclear. Per the germline V gene, CDR1 is SSHAT and CDR2 is FNYEAQ (reference sequence). The CDR3 length is 14 residues. The CDR3 spells CASSERPSYNEQFF. The CDR3 DNA reads TGTGCTAGCAGCGAGAGGCCCTCCTACAATGAGCAGTTCTTC.

This chain joins TRBV7-2 and TRBJ2-3; a possible D gene is TRBD2 (6 bases). The germline gives CDR1 SGHTA, CDR2 FQGNSA. The V gene lost 7 bases and the J gene lost 0 bases, with 11 bases spanning the gap. The CDR3 contains 14 residues. Here the CDR3 DNA reads TGTGCCAGCACCTACGGGGGTAGCACAGATACGCAGTATTTT. Residues: CASTYGGSTDTQYF. Based on the CDR3 plus reference TRBV7-2 and TRBJ2-3, the full variable domain is GAGVSQSPSNKVTEKGKDVELRCDPISGHTALYWYRQSLGQGLEFLIYFQGNSAPDKSGLPSDRFSAERTGGSVSTLTIQRTQQEDSAVYLCASTYGGSTDTQYFGPGTRLTVL.

The chain has TRBV20-1 and TRBJ1-1; no clear D gene. Deletions cut 5 bases from V and 4 bases from J, with 8 bases between. The germline V gene encodes CDR1 DFQATT and CDR2 SNEGSKA (reference sequence). This CDR3 region has 11 residues. As DNA, the CDR3 is TGCAGTGCTGGCCACAGCACTGAAGCTTTCTTT. Protein sequence: CSAGHSTEAFF.

V usage is TRBV7-2 and J usage is TRBJ2-5, with D perhaps matching TRBD1 (5 bases). From germline, CDR1 is SGHTA and CDR2 FQGNSA. There are 13 residues in the CDR3. Trimming removed 4 bases at V and 4 bases at J, with 10 bases between. As DNA, the CDR3 is TGTGCCAGCAGCTACCCCAGGGTAGAGACCCAGTACTTC. The encoded protein is CASSYPRVETQYF.

V is TRBV9 and J is TRBJ2-7; D is possibly TRBD2 (5 bases). CDR3 size: 15 residues. Trimming left V 2 bases short and J 3 bases short, with 15 bases between. Germline loops: CDR1 SGDLS, CDR2 YYNGEE. The CDR3 loop is CASSVTSSRSYEQYF. In DNA form, the CDR3 reads TGTGCCAGCAGCGTTACGTCTAGCAGGAGCTACGAGCAGTACTTC.

The chain carries TRBV6-5 and TRBJ2-6; 7 bases map to TRBD1. The CDR3 extends over 16 amino acids. Germline CDR1 reads MNHEY; CDR2 reads SVGAGI. Trimming took 1 base from V and 2 from J; bases not matched to a gene: 2. CDR3 sequence (DNA): TGTGCCAGCAGTTACTGGCAGGGGGCTGGGGCCAACGTCCTGACTTTC. As protein: CASSYWQGAGANVLTF.

V gene TRBV4-1 combines with J gene TRBJ1-2; possible D gene TRBD1, 6 bases. Germline V lookup: CDR1 MGHRA, CDR2 YSYEKL. The CDR3 spans 17 residues. V gave up 1 base and J gave up 6 bases, with 21 bases separating them. Here the CDR3 reads CASSQGGRGGPRDGYTF. The CDR3 bases are TGCGCCAGCAGCCAAGGCGGCAGGGGCGGGCCAAGGGATGGCTACACCTTC.

The rearrangement links TRBV18 to TRBJ2-7; a weak D match, TRBD2 (5 bases). In germline, CDR1 is KGHSH, CDR2 LQKENI. The CDR3 is made up of 14 amino acids. V lost 4 bases and J lost 2, with 12 bases in between. The CDR3 DNA reads TGTGCCAGCTCACGTACCGGGAAAACCTACGAGCAGTACTTC. This encodes CASSRTGKTYEQYF. The full variable domain, completed using reference TRBV18 and TRBJ2-7, is NAGVMQNPRHLVRRRGQEARLRCSPMKGHSHVYWYRQLPEEGLKFMVYLQKENIIDESGMPKERFSAEFPKEGPSILRIQQVVRGDSAAYFCASSRTGKTYEQYFGPGTRLTVT.

This chain links TRBV4-1 with TRBJ1-5; a possible D gene is TRBD1 (5 bases). The V end was cut by 5 bases, the J end by 4 bases, with 12 bases between. CDR1 is MGHRA and CDR2 is YSYEKL in the germline V gene. The CDR3 runs 14 residues. The CDR3 bases are TGCGCCAGCAGCTTTCAGGGATCTAATCAGCCCCAGCATTTT. Translation gives CASSFQGSNQPQHF.

This rearrangement joins TRBV5-5 to TRBJ2-7, with D unclear. This CDR3 comprises 13 residues. Germline V gene data show CDR1 as SGHKS and CDR2 as YYEKEE (reference sequence). The V gene lost 0 bases and the J gene lost 6 bases, with 10 bases spanning the gap. CDR3 coding DNA: TGTGCCAGCAGCTTGGCCGAGGTGCTCGAGCAGTACTTC. Protein sequence: CASSLAEVLEQYF.

To note about this clone: The DNA is left out, because the CDR3 cannot be placed on it with certainty; the CDR3 is given as TCRdb lists it. The chain couples TRBV12-1 to TRBJ2-2; the table assigns TRBD1, which was not confirmed against the DNA. TRBV12-1 is designated a pseudogene. The CDR3 is 17 residues long, counting both termini. CDR3 sequence reads: CASSFAPGTGSTGELFF.

The CDR3: CAWRGWESSYNSPLHF. CDR3 bases: TGTGCCTGGAGGGGGTGGGAGAGCTCCTATAATTCACCCCTCCACTTT. V usage is TRBV30 and J usage is TRBJ1-6; D not certain. The CDR3 covers 16 residues. Germline V gene data show CDR1 as GTSNPN and CDR2 as SVGIG (reference sequence). V was trimmed by 3 bases and J by 0 bases, leaving 12 bases between them.

The V gene is TRBV5-6, the J gene TRBJ1-1; 7 bases align to TRBD1. There are 14 residues in the CDR3. CDR1 and CDR2 from the germline V gene are SGHDT and YYEEEE. With V trimmed by 6 bases and J by 0 bases, 5 bases remained unmatched. DNA of the CDR3: TGTGCCAGCACCGAGACAGGGATGAACACTGAAGCTTTCTTT. This sequence encodes CASTETGMNTEAFF.

The rearrangement joins TRBV12-5 to TRBJ2-5, with D possibly matching TRBD2 (6 bases). This CDR3 contains 12 residues. Germline assignment: CDR1 LGHNT and CDR2 FRNRAP. V dropped 6 bases and J dropped 7 bases, with 12 bases sitting between them. CDR3 protein: CASGWGEGTQYF. The CDR3 nucleotides read TGTGCTAGTGGCTGGGGGGAAGGGACCCAGTACTTC. Full variable domain (rest looked up from reference TRBV12-5 and TRBJ2-5): DARVTQTPRHKVTEMGQEVTMRCQPILGHNTVFWYRQTMMQGLELLAYFRNRAPLDDSGMPKDRFSAEMPDATLATLKIQPSEPRDSAVYFCASGWGEGTQYFGPGTRLLVL.

V is TRBV21-1 and J is TRBJ2-4; the table's D call of TRBD1 was not tested on the DNA. TRBV21-1 corresponds to a pseudogene. This CDR3 has 11 residues. Here the CDR3 reads CASSSPGQEYF. The CDR3 bases are TGTGCCAGCAGCTCCCCGGGACAGGAGTACTTC.

V is TRBV14 and J is TRBJ2-2; 10 bases are a match to TRBD2. This CDR3 region has 18 residues. Germline CDR1 and CDR2: SGHDN and FVKESK. The V and J ends lost 3 bases and 4 bases, in that order; junction bases with no gene match: 11. The CDR3 DNA is TGTGCCAGCAGCCAGCCGGGGCTAGCGGGGGATGTCACCGGGGAGCTGTTTTTT. Residues: CASSQPGLAGDVTGELFF.

This clone was detected once. The chain is built from TRBV5-1 and TRBJ2-4; D is uncertain. CDR3 length equals 16 residues. The ends were cut back, 0 bases at V and 3 bases at J, with 13 bases in the middle. Germline V gives CDR1 SGHRS, CDR2 YFSETQ. The CDR3 spells CASSLDGFRGKNIQYF. The DNA for the CDR3 is TGCGCCAGCAGCTTGGACGGATTCCGAGGCAAAAACATTCAGTACTTC.

CDR3 DNA sequence: TGTGCCAGCAGCGCCAGCGGGAGCACCGGGGAGCTGTTTTTT. It yields the protein CASSASGSTGELFF. This chain connects TRBV9 to TRBJ2-2; 8 bases line up with TRBD2. The CDR3 is made up of 14 amino acids. V shed 3 bases and J 4 bases; nucleotides not matched to a gene: 2. Per the germline V gene, CDR1 is SGDLS and CDR2 is YYNGEE.

The chain combines TRBV15 with TRBJ1-4; D is undetermined. There are 14 residues in the CDR3. V was shortened by 2 bases and J by 8 bases, with 12 bases between the two germline ends. Germline CDR1 LNHNV, CDR2 YYDKDF (reference sequence). The CDR3 bases are TGTGCCACCAGCAGACCCGACAAGTCGGAAAAACTGTTTTTT. It encodes CATSRPDKSEKLFF.

This chain connects TRBV6-5 to TRBJ2-7; D remains ambiguous. Germline-derived CDR1 and CDR2 are MNHEY and SVGAGI. This CDR3 region has 14 residues. V was pared by 7 bases and J by 5 bases, with 18 bases between. The CDR3 protein is CASIMNSLSDEQYF. CDR3 nucleotide sequence: TGTGCCAGCATTATGAACAGCCTTTCCGACGAGCAGTACTTC.